This TCR beta chain came from a study of blood T cell repertoires in COVID-19 (TCRdb year 2020). Regarding the research as a whole: Samples from collaborators originated in the United States, Italy and Spain and spanned both the acute and convalescent phases of COVID-19. The material from the prospective study consisted of cDNA or gDNA derived from T cells, B-cell-depleted T cells, or PBMCs. Deeply sampled blood TCRbeta repertoires from subjects exposed to, actively infected with, or recovered from COVID-19 were included in the dataset. The repertoires were made available in a free public database intended to serve as a resource for research on the immune response to SARS-CoV-2. The samples were drawn from the first 160 participants of the ongoing ImmuneRACE study and from more than 1,000 subjects provided by 6 global collaborators. The sample metadata nearly always contained a de-identified subject ID, COVID-19 status, age in years and sex. Where available, HLA class I and class II types were taken from metadata supplied by the sample provider and were not determined by assay-based typing. Points the paper makes about the study in general: The amount of clinical and demographic metadata varied by source and participant and was provided uncurated.

From a lookup of the germline V gene, CDR1 and CDR2 are LGHNA and YNFKEQ. V loses 4 bases, J loses 5 bases, and the germline ends lie 11 bases apart. The cysteine opens and the phenylalanine closes a CDR3 of 13 amino acids. The DNA shown is the 39-base CDR3, in frame from base 1. In Seattle, one collaborating source enrolled patients while the infection was active and tracked those patients longitudinally over the course of disease. The collaborating institutions used their own protocols to collect whole blood in K2EDTA tubes. For TCRbeta analysis, collaborators shipped samples as frozen whole blood, isolated PBMCs, or DNA extracted from either of those sample types. TCRbeta CDR3 regions were amplified from genomic DNA using the immunoSEQ Assay, a bias-controlled multiplex PCR. Regarding the original processing steps: Nucleated cell counts per sample were estimated from amplification of reference gene primers within the assay. To quantify the absolute abundance of each unique TCRbeta CDR3 rearrangement, sequence reads were collapsed and filtered. For each sample, productive Simpson clonality was calculated as the square root of Simpson's diversity index over productive rearrangements. Held by TCRdb, this immuneACCESS table contains in-frame sequences only and omits some clones. Under half of the omission traces to an unresolved V gene where checked; the cause of the rest is unknown. V and J calls and clone size follow that table, whereas D and trimming were derived from the DNA. This sample holds some 160,000 clones; around 90% were observed only once. The ten largest clones represent around 4.8% of the sample.

In the case of this clone: Its antigen is not yet known. The sample holds no much larger clone one base away, and base qualities are not on file.

Material for sequencing was peripheral blood. The sequence was collected from a man younger than 30 with COVID-19, enrolled during active disease. The receptor chain draws on TRBV4-2 and TRBJ1-1; the D gene is perhaps TRBD1, from 5 matching bases. The CDR3 loop reads CASSLGGGTEAFF. The DNA sequence follows: TGTGCCAGCAGCCTGGGGGGTGGGACTGAAGCTTTCTTT.